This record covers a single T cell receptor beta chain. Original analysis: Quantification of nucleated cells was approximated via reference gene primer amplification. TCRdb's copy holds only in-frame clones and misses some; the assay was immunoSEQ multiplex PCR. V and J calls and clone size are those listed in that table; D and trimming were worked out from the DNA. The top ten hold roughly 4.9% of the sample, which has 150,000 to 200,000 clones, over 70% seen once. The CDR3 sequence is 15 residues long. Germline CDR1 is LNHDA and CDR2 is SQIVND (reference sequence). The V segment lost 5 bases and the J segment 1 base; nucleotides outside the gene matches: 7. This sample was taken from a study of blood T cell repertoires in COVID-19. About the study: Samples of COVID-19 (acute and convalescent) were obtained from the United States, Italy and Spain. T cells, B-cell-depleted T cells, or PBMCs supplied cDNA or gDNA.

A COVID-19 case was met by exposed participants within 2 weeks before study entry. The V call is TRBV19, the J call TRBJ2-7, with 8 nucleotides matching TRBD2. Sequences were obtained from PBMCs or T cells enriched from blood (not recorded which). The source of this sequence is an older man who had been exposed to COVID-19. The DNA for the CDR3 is TGTGCCAGTAGTCCCTATAGCGGGACTTCCTACGAGCAGTACTTC. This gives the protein CASSPYSGTSYEQYF.